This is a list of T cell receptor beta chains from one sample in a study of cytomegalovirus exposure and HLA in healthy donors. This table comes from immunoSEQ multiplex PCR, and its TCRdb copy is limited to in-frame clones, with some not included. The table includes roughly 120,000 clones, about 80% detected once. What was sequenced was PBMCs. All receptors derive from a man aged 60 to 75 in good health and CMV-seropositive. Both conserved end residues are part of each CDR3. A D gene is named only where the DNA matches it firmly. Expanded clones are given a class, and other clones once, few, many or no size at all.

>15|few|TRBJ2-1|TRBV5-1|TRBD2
TGCGCCAGCAGCTATAGGACTAGCGGGGAAAATGAGCAGTTCTTC
CASSYRTSGENEQFF
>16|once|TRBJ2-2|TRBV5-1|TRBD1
TGCGCCAGCAGCCTTTTGGGACAGGGGGAAACCGGGGAGCTGTTTTTT
CASSLLGQGETGELFF
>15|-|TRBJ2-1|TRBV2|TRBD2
TGTGCCAGCAGTCTCCGGACTAGCGGAGGTATTGAGCAGTTCTTC
CASSLRTSGGIEQFF
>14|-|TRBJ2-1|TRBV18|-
TGTGCCAGCTCGCAACAGAGCTCCTACAATGAGCAGTTCTTC
CASSQQSSYNEQFF
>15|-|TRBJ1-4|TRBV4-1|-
TGCGCCAGCAGCCACAATGAGGGAACTAATGAAAAACTGTTTTTT
CASSHNEGTNEKLFF
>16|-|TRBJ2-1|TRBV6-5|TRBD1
TGTGCCAGCAGTTATCTAGGGACAGGGGGGAGCAATGAGCAGTTCTTC
CASSYLGTGGSNEQFF
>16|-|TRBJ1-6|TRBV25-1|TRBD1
TGTGCCAGCAGTGAACTCGGACAGGGGGAAAATTCACCCCTCCACTTT
CASSELGQGENSPLHF
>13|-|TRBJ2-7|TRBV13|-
TGTGCCAGCAGCTTATGGGGCACCTGGGCGCAGTACTTC
CASSLWGTWAQYF
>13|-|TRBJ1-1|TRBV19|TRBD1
TGTGCCAGTAGTTCCGACAGGGTTACTGAAGCTTTCTTT
CASSSDRVTEAFF
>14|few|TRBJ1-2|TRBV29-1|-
TGCAGCGTTGTAATTGGACAGAGTGCCTATGGCTACACCTTC
CSVVIGQSAYGYTF
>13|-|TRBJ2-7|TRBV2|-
TGTGCCAGCAGTGGCAGTTCGCAGTACGAGCAGTACTTC
CASSGSSQYEQYF
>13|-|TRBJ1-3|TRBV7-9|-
TGTGCCAGCAGCCCTCGCAGGGGAAACACCATATATTTT
CASSPRRGNTIYF